Listed here are 19 T cell receptor beta chains from one sample, sequenced in a study of OX40 agonist ivuxolimab in advanced cancers. Generated by immunoSEQ multiplex PCR, the TCRdb table keeps only in-frame clones and is missing some. Counted here are over 50,000 clones, approximately 81% occurring once; the ten biggest clones make up under 0.65%. Specimen: CD4+ or CD8+ T cells sorted from blood, collected in a trial of the OX40 agonist ivuxolimab. Receptors originate from an adult with an advanced solid tumor such as melanoma, head and neck, liver or kidney cancer.

This clone was seen a handful of times. The chain has TRBV19 and TRBJ2-2, with D possibly being TRBD1 (6 bases). This CDR3 contains 15 residues. V lost 4 bases, J lost 2 bases, and 11 bases lay in between. Germline CDR1 and CDR2: LNHDA and SQIVND (reference sequence). Written as DNA, the CDR3 is TGTGCCAGTAGTAGCGCAGGGGCCAACACCGGGGAGCTGTTTTTT. Translated, it gives CASSSAGANTGELFF. Looking up the rest from reference TRBV19 and TRBJ2-2 gives the full variable domain: DGGITQSPKYLFRKEGQNVTLSCEQNLNHDAMYWYRQDPGQGLRLIYYSQIVNDFQKGDIAEGYSVSREKKESFPLTVTSAQKNPTAFYLCASSSAGANTGELFFGEGSRLTVL.

The chain is built from TRBV6-1 and TRBJ1-4, with 7 bases that match TRBD1. The V segment lost 4 bases and the J segment 3 bases; nucleotides outside the gene matches: 8. This CDR3 comprises 16 residues. CDR1 and CDR2 from the germline V gene are MNHNS and SASEGT. The CDR3 DNA reads as TGTGCCAGCAGTGCCCGACAGGGTGGATCTAATGAAAAACTGTTTTTT. Amino acid sequence: CASSARQGGSNEKLFF.

The chain combines TRBV4-3 with TRBJ2-5; TRBD1 or TRBD2 may be the D gene (5 bases each). Germline lookup yields CDR1 LGHNA and CDR2 YSLEER. The CDR3 length is 15 residues. The germline V and J ends were trimmed by 3 bases and 7 bases, with 18 bases remaining between them. DNA for the CDR3: TGCGCCAGCAGCCAGGCATCCGGGACCTCGGGGACCCAGTACTTC. Translation gives CASSQASGTSGTQYF.

The sample holds one count of this clone. V and J are TRBV28 and TRBJ1-2, with 8 bases that match TRBD1. This CDR3 contains 14 residues. Trimming cost V 4 bases and J 9 bases; bases outside gene matches: 10. Germline loops: CDR1 MDHEN, CDR2 SYDVKM. CDR3 in amino acids: CASSSHGTGGSYTF. The DNA for the CDR3 is TGTGCCAGCAGTTCCCACGGAACAGGGGGTAGCTACACCTTC.

The rearrangement joins TRBV4-1 to TRBJ2-4, with D possibly being TRBD1 or TRBD2 (6 bases each). Germline lookup yields CDR1 MGHRA and CDR2 YSYEKL. V was clipped by 0 bases and J by 9 bases, with 21 bases between them. The CDR3 spans 17 residues. CDR3 in DNA: TGCGCCAGCAGCCAAGAAGGGGCAGGGGTTCGGGGAGGCATTCAGTACTTC. Translating it yields CASSQEGAGVRGGIQYF.

The J gene is TRBJ2-1, the V gene TRBV28, with no clear D. Trimming took off 5 bases at V and 5 bases at J, with 4 bases between the two ends. The CDR3 runs to 11 residues. In germline, CDR1 is MDHEN, CDR2 SYDVKM. The CDR3: CASSGDNEQFF. CDR3 in DNA: TGTGCCAGCAGTGGGGACAATGAGCAGTTCTTC.

In DNA form, the CDR3 reads TGTGCCAGCAGCCCGGAGGAACAGGGGGCGATGAACACTGAAGCTTTCTTT. This translates into CASSPEEQGAMNTEAFF. This chain joins TRBV21-1 and TRBJ1-1; the D segment call TRBD1 is taken from the table without a DNA check. TRBV21-1 is marked as a pseudogene. This CDR3 contains 17 residues.

Here the CDR3 reads CASSYSRGVYGYTF. The CDR3 DNA is TGTGCCAGCAGTTACTCGAGGGGGGTCTATGGCTACACCTTC. This sequence joins TRBV6-5 and TRBJ1-2; weak D call: TRBD1 (6 bases). Trimming removed 0 bases from V and 4 bases from J, with 9 bases in between. Germline values: CDR1 MNHEY, CDR2 SVGAGI. This CDR3 is built from 14 residues.

The chain has TRBV5-4 and TRBJ1-2; D uncertain. This CDR3 has 14 amino acids. The germline V and J ends were trimmed by 4 bases and 5 bases, with 15 bases remaining between them. From germline, CDR1 is SGHNT and CDR2 YYREEE (reference sequence). The CDR3 nucleotides are TGTGCCAGCAGCGGATTGGGCTCCTTGTATGGCTACACCTTC. The encoded protein is CASSGLGSLYGYTF. Variable domain in full (rest from reference TRBV5-4 and TRBJ1-2): ETGVTQSPTHLIKTRGQQVTLRCSSQSGHNTVSWYQQALGQGPQFIFQYYREEENGRGNFPPRFSGLQFPNYSSELNVNALELDDSALYLCASSGLGSLYGYTFGSGTRLTVV.

V is TRBV6-1 and J is TRBJ2-3; TRBD2 matches 9 bases. J gave up 4 bases and V 8 bases, and 10 bases lay outside the gene matches. This CDR3 is built from 15 residues. Per the germline V gene, CDR1 is MNHNS and CDR2 is SASEGT. CDR3 in DNA: TGTGCCAGCGATCTAGCGGGAATAAAGGCAGATACGCAGTATTTT. It yields the protein CASDLAGIKADTQYF.

The chain employs TRBV5-6 and TRBJ1-2, with D possibly matching TRBD1 (5 bases). The CDR3 extends over 13 amino acids. V lost 4 bases, J lost 8 bases, and 15 bases lay in between. CDR1 is SGHDT, CDR2 YYEEEE, per germline. CDR3: CASSRDRLGGYTF. CDR3 nucleotide sequence: TGTGCCAGCAGCCGGGACCGATTGGGAGGCTACACCTTC.

The J gene is TRBJ2-1, the V gene TRBV6-6, with D uncertain. The CDR3 is made up of 12 amino acids. Trimming took 2 bases from V and 10 from J, leaving 9 bases between them. CDR1 and CDR2 (germline): MNHNY, SVGAGI (reference sequence). CDR3 sequence: CASSYRVSEQFF. In DNA, the CDR3 is TGTGCCAGCAGTTACAGAGTTAGCGAGCAGTTCTTC.

The chain's CDR3 is CASSFGLKLEQYF. The CDR3 region has the DNA TGTGCCAGCAGCTTTGGTCTGAAACTCGAGCAGTACTTC. This chain uses TRBV7-2 with TRBJ2-7; D gene uncertain. The V end lost 3 bases, the J end lost 6 bases, and 12 bases lay between the germline ends. The CDR3 is made up of 13 amino acids. Germline loops: CDR1 SGHTA, CDR2 FQGNSA.

This chain links TRBV11-2 with TRBJ1-5; 9 bases align to TRBD1. Trimming cost V 1 base and J 9 bases; bases outside gene matches: 10. The CDR3 has 16 residues. The germline CDR1 and CDR2 sequences are SGHAT and FQNNGV. CDR3 coding DNA: TGTGCCAGCAGCTTAGGTGCGGGGACAGGGATCTGGCCCCAGCATTTT. It encodes CASSLGAGTGIWPQHF.

The rearrangement uses TRBV6-1 and TRBJ1-2; the D gene is possibly TRBD1 (6 bases). The V end was cut by 8 bases, the J end by 5 bases, with 15 bases between. CDR3 length equals 13 residues. CDR1 and CDR2 (germline): MNHNS, SASEGT. The CDR3 here is CASRVEGDYGYTF. The CDR3 nucleotides read TGTGCCAGCCGAGTCGAGGGGGATTATGGCTACACCTTC.

The chain is built from TRBV2 and TRBJ2-2; D call uncertain. CDR3 size: 12 residues. The ends were cut back, 8 bases at V and 7 bases at J, with 11 bases in the middle. Looked up from germline, CDR1 is SNHLY and CDR2 is FYNNEI. CDR3 protein: CASRRVSGELFF. The CDR3 DNA sequence: TGTGCCAGCCGTCGAGTTAGCGGGGAGCTGTTTTTT.

This clone was detected only once. The rearrangement joins TRBV19 to TRBJ2-1; 7 bases agree with TRBD1. CDR3 length equals 20 residues. V was clipped by 6 bases and J by 0 bases; unmatched bases: 20. Germline CDR1 LNHDA, CDR2 SQIVND (reference sequence). The CDR3 is CASSRKTGSDIASSYNEQFF. The CDR3 DNA sequence: TGTGCCAGTAGCCGCAAGACAGGGTCGGACATAGCAAGCTCCTACAATGAGCAGTTCTTC.

The rearrangement links TRBV5-1 to TRBJ1-3; 7 nucleotides line up with TRBD1. The CDR3 spans 16 residues. From germline, CDR1 is SGHRS and CDR2 YFSETQ. V shed 0 bases, J shed 3 bases, and the junction held 6 bases outside the gene matches. CDR3 bases: TGCGCCAGCAGCTTGGGGGACAGTCAACATGGAAACACCATATATTTT. Amino acids: CASSLGDSQHGNTIYF.

The chain is built from TRBV6-5 and TRBJ1-1, with a possible D match to TRBD1 (5 bases). The V gene lost 0 bases and the J gene lost 5 bases, with 10 bases spanning the gap. The CDR3 totals 14 residues. Germline CDR1 and CDR2: MNHEY and SVGAGI. CDR3 sequence (DNA): TGTGCCAGCAGTTACTCGGGGGGTCGTACTGAAGCTTTCTTT. It encodes CASSYSGGRTEAFF.